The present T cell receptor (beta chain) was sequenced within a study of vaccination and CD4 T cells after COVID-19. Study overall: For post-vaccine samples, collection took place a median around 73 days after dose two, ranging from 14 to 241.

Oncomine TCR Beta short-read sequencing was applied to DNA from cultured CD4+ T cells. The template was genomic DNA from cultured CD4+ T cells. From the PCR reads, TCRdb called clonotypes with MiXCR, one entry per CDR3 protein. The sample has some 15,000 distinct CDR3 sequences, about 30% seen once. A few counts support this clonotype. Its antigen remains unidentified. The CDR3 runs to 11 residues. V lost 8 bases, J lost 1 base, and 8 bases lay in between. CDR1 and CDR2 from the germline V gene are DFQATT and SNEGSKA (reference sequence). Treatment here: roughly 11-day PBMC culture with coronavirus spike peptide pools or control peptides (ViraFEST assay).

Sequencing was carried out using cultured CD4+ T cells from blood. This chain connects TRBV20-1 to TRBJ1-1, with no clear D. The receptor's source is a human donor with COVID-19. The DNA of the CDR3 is TGCAGTCCGGCTGGGAACACTGAAGCTTTCTTT. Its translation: CSPAGNTEAFF.